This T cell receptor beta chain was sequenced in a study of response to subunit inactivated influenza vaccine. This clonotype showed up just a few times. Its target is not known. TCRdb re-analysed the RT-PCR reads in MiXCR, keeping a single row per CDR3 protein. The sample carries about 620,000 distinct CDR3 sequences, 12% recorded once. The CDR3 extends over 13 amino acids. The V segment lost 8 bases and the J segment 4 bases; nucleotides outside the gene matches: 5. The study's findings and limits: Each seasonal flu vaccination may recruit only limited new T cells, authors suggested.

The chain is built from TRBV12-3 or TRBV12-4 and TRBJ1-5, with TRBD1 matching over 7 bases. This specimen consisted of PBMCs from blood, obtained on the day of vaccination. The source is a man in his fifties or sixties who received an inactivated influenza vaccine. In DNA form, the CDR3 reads TGTGCCAGCTCGCACAGGGGAAATCAGCCCCAGCATTTT. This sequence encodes CASSHRGNQPQHF.